These 10 T cell receptor beta chains were all obtained from the same sample, sequenced in a study of tumour-infiltrating T cells in Burkitt lymphoma. Only in-frame clones appear in the TCRdb table, and some are missing; sequencing was by immunoSEQ multiplex PCR. The profile covers approximately 250 clones, with roughly 99% appearing a single time and about 3.9% taken by the ten largest. The sample taken for sequencing was tumor tissue. All receptors derive from a human donor with Burkitt lymphoma.

This clone was counted a single time. The rearrangement uses TRBV30 and TRBJ1-2; D unresolved. Germline CDR1 reads GTSNPN; CDR2 reads SVGIG (reference sequence). The CDR3 runs to 13 residues. V was trimmed by 0 bases and J by 5 bases, leaving 10 bases between them. DNA for the CDR3: TGTGCCTGGAGTGTAGTGGGCCCTTATGGCTACACCTTC. Translating it yields CAWSVVGPYGYTF.

The chain uses TRBV9 and TRBJ1-1; possibly TRBD1 for D (6 bases). Trimming removed 1 base at V and 3 bases at J, with 13 bases between. CDR1 SGDLS and CDR2 YYNGEE come from the germline V gene. The CDR3 consists of 15 residues. In DNA form, the CDR3 reads TGTGCCAGCAGCGTACAGGGACATATGGACACTGAAGCTTTCTTT. Amino acids: CASSVQGHMDTEAFF.

This clone appeared once. The V and J genes are TRBV13 and TRBJ2-1; 12 bases are shared with TRBD2. Losses at the gene ends were 4 bases for V and 8 bases for J; bases not matched to a gene: 9. The CDR3 sequence is 16 residues long. Germline loops: CDR1 PRHDT, CDR2 FYEKMQ (reference sequence). CDR3 DNA: TGTGCCAGCAGCTCCGCTAGCGGGAGGGCGGGTGATGAGCAGTTCTTC. This encodes CASSSASGRAGDEQFF.

This chain links TRBV7-9 with TRBJ1-5, with D unresolved. The CDR3 spans 13 residues. Germline-derived CDR1 and CDR2 are SEHNR and FQNEAQ (reference sequence). Trimming pared 2 bases from V and 11 bases from J, leaving 13 bases between. Written as DNA, the CDR3 is TGTGCCAGCAGCTTAAAGGCAGGAGGGACCCAGCATTTT. Translation: CASSLKAGGTQHF.

This sequence joins TRBV7-9 and TRBJ1-3; D possibly corresponds to TRBD1 (5 bases). Germline CDR1 is SEHNR and CDR2 is FQNEAQ (reference sequence). Trimming pared 4 bases from V and 8 bases from J, leaving 12 bases between. CDR3 length: 13 amino acids. In DNA, the CDR3 is TGTGCCAGCAGCTGGGGGAGTAGCGACACCATATATTTT. Translation gives CASSWGSSDTIYF.

The gene calls are TRBV6-5 and TRBJ2-3; 7 bases agree with TRBD2. The length of the CDR3 is 14 residues. CDR1 and CDR2 from the germline V gene are MNHEY and SVGAGI. Germline trimming cut 5 bases from V and 9 bases from J; bases unmatched to any gene: 11. As DNA, the CDR3 is TGTGCCAGCAGTAGCGGGGCTCTCACATTGACGCAGTATTTT. This codes for CASSSGALTLTQYF.

The chain carries TRBV15 and TRBJ2-5, with D possibly being TRBD1 (6 bases). Trimming shortened V by 8 bases and J by 4 bases, and 14 bases separated the two germline ends. CDR1 LNHNV and CDR2 YYDKDF come from the germline V gene (reference sequence). The CDR3 has 13 residues. CDR3 loop: CATGGTHRETQYF. The CDR3 DNA follows: TGTGCCACCGGGGGCACCCACAGAGAGACCCAGTACTTC.

This sequence joins TRBV7-2 and TRBJ2-3; TRBD2 matches at 8 bases. Trimming cost V 2 bases and J 4 bases; bases outside gene matches: 5. CDR3 length: 15 amino acids. The germline V gene has CDR1 SGHTA and CDR2 FQGNSA. The CDR3 DNA follows: TGTGCCAGCAGCTTACGGAGCGGGAGATCAGATACGCAGTATTTT. Protein sequence: CASSLRSGRSDTQYF.

The chain uses TRBV6-1 and TRBJ1-1; D is possibly TRBD1 (5 bases). Looked up from germline, CDR1 is MNHNS and CDR2 is SASEGT. V gave up 5 bases and J gave up 1 base, with 14 bases separating them. CDR3 length: 15 residues. This CDR3 reads CASSPQGPANTEAFF. The CDR3 bases are TGTGCCAGCAGTCCCCAGGGACCGGCGAACACTGAAGCTTTCTTT.

J is TRBJ2-1 and V is TRBV29-1; D not certain. Germline CDR1 and CDR2: SQVTM and ANQGSEA. The V end lost 6 bases, the J end lost 1 base, and 13 bases lay between the germline ends. This CDR3 contains 14 residues. The CDR3 here is CSVKVGYSYNEQFF. For the CDR3, the DNA is TGCAGCGTCAAAGTGGGGTATTCCTACAATGAGCAGTTCTTC.